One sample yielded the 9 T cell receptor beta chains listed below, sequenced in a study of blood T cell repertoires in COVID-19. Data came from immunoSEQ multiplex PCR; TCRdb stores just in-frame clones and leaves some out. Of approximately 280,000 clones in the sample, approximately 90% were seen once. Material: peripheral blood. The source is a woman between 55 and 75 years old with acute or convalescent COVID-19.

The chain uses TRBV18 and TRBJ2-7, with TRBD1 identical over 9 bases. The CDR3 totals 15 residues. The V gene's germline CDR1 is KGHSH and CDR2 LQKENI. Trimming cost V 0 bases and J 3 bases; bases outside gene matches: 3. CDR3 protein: CASSPPGTGLYEQYF. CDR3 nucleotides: TGTGCCAGCTCACCACCCGGGACAGGGCTCTACGAGCAGTACTTC. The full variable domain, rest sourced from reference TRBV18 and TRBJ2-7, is NAGVMQNPRHLVRRRGQEARLRCSPMKGHSHVYWYRQLPEEGLKFMVYLQKENIIDESGMPKERFSAEFPKEGPSILRIQQVVRGDSAAYFCASSPPGTGLYEQYFGPGTRLTVT.

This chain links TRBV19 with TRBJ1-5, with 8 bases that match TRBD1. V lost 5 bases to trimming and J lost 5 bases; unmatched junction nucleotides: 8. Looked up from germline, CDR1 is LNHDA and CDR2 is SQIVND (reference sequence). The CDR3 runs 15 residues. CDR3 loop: CASSETGEVYQPQHF. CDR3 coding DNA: TGTGCCAGTAGTGAGACAGGGGAAGTGTATCAGCCCCAGCATTTT. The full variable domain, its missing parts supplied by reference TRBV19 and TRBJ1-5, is DGGITQSPKYLFRKEGQNVTLSCEQNLNHDAMYWYRQDPGQGLRLIYYSQIVNDFQKGDIAEGYSVSREKKESFPLTVTSAQKNPTAFYLCASSETGEVYQPQHFGDGTRLSIL.

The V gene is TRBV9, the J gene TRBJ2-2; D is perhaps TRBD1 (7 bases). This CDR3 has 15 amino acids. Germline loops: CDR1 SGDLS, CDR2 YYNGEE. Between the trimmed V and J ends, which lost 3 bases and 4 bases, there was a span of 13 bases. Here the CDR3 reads CASSARQGGTGELFF. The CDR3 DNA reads TGTGCCAGCAGCGCCCGACAGGGAGGCACCGGGGAGCTGTTTTTT.

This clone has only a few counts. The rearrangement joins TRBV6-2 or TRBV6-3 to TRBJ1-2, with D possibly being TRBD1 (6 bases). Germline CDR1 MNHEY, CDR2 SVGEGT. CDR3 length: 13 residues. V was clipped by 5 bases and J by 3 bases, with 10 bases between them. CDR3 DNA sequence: TGTGCCAGCAGTGACCAGGGGTACTATGGCTACACCTTC. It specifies CASSDQGYYGYTF.

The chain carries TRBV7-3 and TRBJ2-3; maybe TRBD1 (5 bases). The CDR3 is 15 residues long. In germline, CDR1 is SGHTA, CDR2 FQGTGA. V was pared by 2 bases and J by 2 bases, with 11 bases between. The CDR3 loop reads CASSLSPGITDTQYF. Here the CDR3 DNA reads TGTGCCAGCAGCTTATCGCCAGGGATCACAGATACGCAGTATTTT.

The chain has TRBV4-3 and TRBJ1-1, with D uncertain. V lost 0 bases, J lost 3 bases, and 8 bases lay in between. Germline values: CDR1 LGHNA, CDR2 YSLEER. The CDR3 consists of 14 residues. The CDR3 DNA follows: TGCGCCAGCAGCCAAGATCGTCGAGACACTGAAGCTTTCTTT. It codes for CASSQDRRDTEAFF.

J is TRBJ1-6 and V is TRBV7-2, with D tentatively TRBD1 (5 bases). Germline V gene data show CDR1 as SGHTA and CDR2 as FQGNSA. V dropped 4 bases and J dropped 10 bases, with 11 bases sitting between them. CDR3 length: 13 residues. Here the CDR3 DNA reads TGTGCCAGCAGCTCCCAGGGTCGGTCACCCCTCCACTTT. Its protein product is CASSSQGRSPLHF.

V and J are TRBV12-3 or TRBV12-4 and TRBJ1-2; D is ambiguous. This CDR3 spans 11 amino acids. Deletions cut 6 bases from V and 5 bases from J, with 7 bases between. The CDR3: CASSGNYGYTF. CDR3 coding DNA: TGTGCCAGCAGCGGGAATTATGGCTACACCTTC.

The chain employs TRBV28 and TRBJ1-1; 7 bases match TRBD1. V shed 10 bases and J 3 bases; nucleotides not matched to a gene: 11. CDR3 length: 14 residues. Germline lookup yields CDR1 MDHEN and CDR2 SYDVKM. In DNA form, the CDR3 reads TGTGCCACCGAAAAACCAGGGGGATACACTGAAGCTTTCTTT. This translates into CATEKPGGYTEAFF.